The clone carrying this T cell receptor (beta chain) came up a few times. The entry originates in a study of regulatory T cells in long-lasting Graves disease. Stated time point: newly diagnosed GD, antithyroid drugs for less than 3 months. Scientists built the TCR library using RNA that was extracted from PBMCs. Through Arm-PCR of CDR3 regions and iRepertoire HTBI primers, TCR beta libraries were built. One entry per CDR3 protein, called by TCRdb with MiXCR from the multiplex PCR reads. The sample includes over 350,000 distinct CDR3 sequences, about 14% of them seen just once. Germline CDR1 KGHSH, CDR2 LQKENI. V lost 1 base and J lost 6; bases outside the gene matches: 3. The CDR3 length is 14 residues. These sequences were also reported in another study, on T cells in Graves' hyperthyroidism and ophthalmopathy. That publication notes: First-round RT-PCR of the TCR CDR3 relied on the HTBI primer set.

The rearrangement links TRBV18 to TRBJ1-5; 7 nucleotides match TRBD1. The TCR comes from a woman aged 45-60 years with Graves disease. This specimen was peripheral blood mononuclear cells (PBMCs), taken at new diagnosis, from a patient treated with antithyroid drugs. The CDR3 DNA sequence: TGTGCCAGCTCACCACGGGACAGTCCTCAGCCCCAGCATTTT. It is translated as CASSPRDSPQPQHF.